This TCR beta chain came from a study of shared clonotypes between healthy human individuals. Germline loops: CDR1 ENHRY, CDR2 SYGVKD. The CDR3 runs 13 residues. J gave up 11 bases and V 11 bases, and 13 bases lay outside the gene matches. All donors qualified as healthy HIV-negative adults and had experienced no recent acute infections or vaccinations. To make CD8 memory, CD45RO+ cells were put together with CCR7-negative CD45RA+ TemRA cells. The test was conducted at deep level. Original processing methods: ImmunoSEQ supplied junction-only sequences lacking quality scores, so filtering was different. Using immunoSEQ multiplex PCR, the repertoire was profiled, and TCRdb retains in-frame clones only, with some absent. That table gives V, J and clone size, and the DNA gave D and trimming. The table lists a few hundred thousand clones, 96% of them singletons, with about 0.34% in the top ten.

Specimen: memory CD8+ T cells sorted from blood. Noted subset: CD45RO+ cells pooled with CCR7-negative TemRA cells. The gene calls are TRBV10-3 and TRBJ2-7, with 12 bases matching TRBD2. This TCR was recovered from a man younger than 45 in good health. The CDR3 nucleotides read TGTGCCGTAGAGGGACTAGCGGGTGGCGAAAAGTACTTC. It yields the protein CAVEGLAGGEKYF.